This T cell receptor (beta chain) emerged from a study of T cells after yellow fever vaccination (dated by TCRdb to about 2019). Broadly, across the study: The SMART-Seq v4 Ultra Low Input RNA kit was used to prepare libraries from fractions with low cell numbers. Two healthy male donors, one aged 18 to 30 and one aged 30 to 40 years, were included in the cohort. To follow T-cell clones before and after both primary and booster YFV17D yellow fever vaccination, bulk TCR alpha and beta repertoires underwent longitudinal sequencing. Blood was collected at multiple timepoints before and after primary and secondary immunization, and bulk PBMC replicates and cell subsets were isolated.

CDR1 and CDR2 are read off the germline V gene as KGHSH and LQKENI. Trimming costs V 3 bases and J 8 bases, and their ends lie 13 bases apart. CDR3 length: 13 amino acids, cysteine to phenylalanine. The DNA shown is the 39-base CDR3, in frame from base 1. Sequencing instrument: Illumina NovaSeq 6000. TCR cDNA was made using 5'RACE template switching, a step that added a universal primer site and unique molecular identifiers. Priming of cDNA synthesis was performed from both the TCR alpha and TCR beta constant segments. Libraries were amplified in two PCR steps, with sample barcodes and sequencing adapters added in the second step. Sequencing of libraries was performed on Illumina HiSeq 2500 (2x100 bp) or NovaSeq (2x150 bp). The published analysis was carried out like this. Demultiplexing of reads and collapsing into UMI consensus sequences were performed with MIGEC, and V(D)J alignment was carried out with MiXCR. Clonotypes responding to the vaccine were identified with edgeR on replicate PBMC samples, with the criteria of FDR below 0.01 and a log2 fold change above 5 up to day 15. CD4 or CD8 identity was assigned to each bulk clonotype according to whether the clonotype was present at higher abundance in the sequenced CD4 repertoire or the sequenced CD8 repertoire. TCRdb trimmed the raw reads at Q25, called clones with MiXCR and kept productive beta chains. Every distinct CDR3 protein forms one entry, paired with its most common genes and DNA. The V and J calls reflect TCRdb's pipeline rather than the authors' work. The sample data list 150,000 or so distinct CDR3 sequences, and over 7% of these were observed just once. Around 35% of the sample is in the top ten clones.

Per the publication, the treatment or condition label means: live attenuated yellow fever vaccine strain. A standard Ficoll-Paque protocol was used to isolate PBMCs from peripheral blood. Dynabeads CD4 and CD8 positive selection kits were used to isolate the CD4 and CD8 T-cell fractions. TriZol was used to extract RNA from bulk PBMCs, from CD4 and CD8 fractions, and from dextramer-positive and dextramer-negative fractions. This clonotype has a handful of counts. Its target antigen remains unknown. No base-level quality is on record; no much larger clone is a single base apart. On the study overall, not on this receptor specifically: Because the study included only a couple of donors, the extent to which the findings can be generalized is limited. Most clones expanded after primary vaccination (about 95% of CD4 and 88% of CD8) were re-detected after the booster, suggesting that broad memory maintenance occurred. Compared with the primary T-cell response, the secondary T-cell response was weaker but faster, peaking on day 5 rather than day 15. Computational filtering was needed because FACS-sorted repertoires could contain abundant contaminating clonotypes from the bulk population. A small fraction of clonotypes showed up in both the CD4 and CD8 compartments, probably as a result of convergent recombination.

The rearranged chain carries TRBV18 and TRBJ1-2, with the D gene not clear enough to name. This clonotype was obtained from a man between 18 and 35 years old who received the YFV17D yellow fever vaccine. The sample consisted of CD8+ T cells sorted from PBMCs, taken 45 days after the yellow fever booster vaccination. The CDR3 sequence is CASSPVKGGGYTF. The bases are TGTGCCAGCTCACCTGTCAAGGGCGGCGGCTACACCTTC.